This T cell receptor (beta chain) was profiled in a study of T cell responses to AZD1222 COVID-19 vaccine. Study results and caveats: At baseline, seropositivity was found in only a handful of AZD1222 recipients.

Repertoires were generated with immunoSEQ multiplex PCR, while TCRdb's copy carries only in-frame clones and drops some. The sample lists about 110,000 clones, around 88% occurring once. Worth noting for this clone: Its antigen remains unknown.

Trimming took 0 bases from V and 5 from J, leaving 14 bases between them. Per the germline V gene, CDR1 is SGHRS and CDR2 is YFSETQ. The CDR3 spans 15 residues. The genes are TRBV5-1 and TRBJ2-5; tentatively, D is TRBD1 (6 bases). The sequences come from peripheral blood, collected on day 0 of AZD1222 vaccination. The TCR originated in an adult in good health. Here the CDR3 reads CASSLGWGPGETQYF. CDR3 DNA sequence: TGCGCCAGCAGCTTGGGATGGGGGCCTGGTGAGACCCAGTACTTC.